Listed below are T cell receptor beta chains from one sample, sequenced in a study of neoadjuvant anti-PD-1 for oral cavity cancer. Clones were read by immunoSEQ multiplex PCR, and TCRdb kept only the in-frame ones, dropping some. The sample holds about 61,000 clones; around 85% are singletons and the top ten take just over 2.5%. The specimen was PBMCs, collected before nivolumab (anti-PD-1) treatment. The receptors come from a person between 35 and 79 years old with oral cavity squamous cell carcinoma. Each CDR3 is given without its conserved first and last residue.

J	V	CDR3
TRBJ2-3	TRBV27	ASSLPGGGTDTQY
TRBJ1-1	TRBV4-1	ASSQGQGQGEAF
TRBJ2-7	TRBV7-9	ASSLETGDYEQY
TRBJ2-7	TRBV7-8	ASSPTRVISYEQY
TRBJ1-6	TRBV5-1	ASSSRQGVSPLH
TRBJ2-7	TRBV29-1	SVGESSYEQY
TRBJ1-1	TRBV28	ASKEAGMNTEAF
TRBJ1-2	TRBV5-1	ASSLRDSNYGYT
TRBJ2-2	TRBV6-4	ASSALYNTGELF
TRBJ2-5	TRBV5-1	ASSPELAGLQETQY
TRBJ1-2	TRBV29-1	SVILETGRDGYT
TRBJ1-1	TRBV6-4	ASSVAGGNTEAF
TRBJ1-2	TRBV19	ASRNRDSNYGYT
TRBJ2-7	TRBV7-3	ASSLGGPQSSYEQY
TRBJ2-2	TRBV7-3	ASSLYTGELF
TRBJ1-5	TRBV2	ASMYREGNQPQH
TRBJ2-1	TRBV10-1	ASSYNRGSEQF
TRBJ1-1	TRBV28	ASSADNTRTEAF
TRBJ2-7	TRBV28	ASQTGAYEQY
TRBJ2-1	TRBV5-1	ASSTGTSDYNEQF
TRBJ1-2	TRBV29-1	SVEFRKGSGYT
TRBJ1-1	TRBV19	ASSIFGRNTEAF
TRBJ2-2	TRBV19	ASSITGELF
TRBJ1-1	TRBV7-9	ASSPGWNTEAF